This entry describes one T cell receptor beta chain. From germline, CDR1 is LNHDA and CDR2 SQIVND (reference sequence). CDR3 length: 15 amino acids. Trimming left V 1 base short and J 4 bases short, with 11 bases between. This table comes from immunoSEQ multiplex PCR, and its TCRdb copy is limited to in-frame clones, with some not included. The sample has 150,000 to 200,000 clones, around four fifths seen once. This sample was taken from a study of blood T cell repertoires in COVID-19. What was sequenced was peripheral blood. The TCR was taken from a woman of 80 years or more with acute or convalescent COVID-19. The rearrangement uses TRBV19 and TRBJ1-5; D gene ambiguous. The CDR3 sequence is CASSIGPRRNQPQHF. In nucleotides, the CDR3 is TGTGCCAGTAGTATAGGACCGAGGAGAAATCAGCCCCAGCATTTT.